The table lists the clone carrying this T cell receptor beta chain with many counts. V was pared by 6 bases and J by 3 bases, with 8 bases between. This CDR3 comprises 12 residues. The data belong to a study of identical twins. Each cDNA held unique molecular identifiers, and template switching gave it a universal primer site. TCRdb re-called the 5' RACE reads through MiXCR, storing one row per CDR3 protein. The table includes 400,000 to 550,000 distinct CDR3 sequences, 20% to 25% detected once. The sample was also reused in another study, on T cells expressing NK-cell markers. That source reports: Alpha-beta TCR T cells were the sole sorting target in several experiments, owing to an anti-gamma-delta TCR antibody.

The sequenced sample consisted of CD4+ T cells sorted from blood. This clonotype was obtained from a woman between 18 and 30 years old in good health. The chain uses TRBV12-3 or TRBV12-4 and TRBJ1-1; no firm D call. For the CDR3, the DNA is TGTGCCAGCAGCTTGAGGTACACTGAAGCTTTCTTT. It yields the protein CASSLRYTEAFF.